These T cell receptor beta chains were read from a single sample in a study of blood T cell repertoires in COVID-19. The data were produced by immunoSEQ multiplex PCR, yet TCRdb's version contains in-frame clones alone and is incomplete. Of 120,000 to 150,000 clones listed, 85% to 90% are singletons. Sequenced input: peripheral blood. The source is a woman in her fifties or sixties with active COVID-19. Each CDR3 is given with its conserved first and last residue. Each record gives: J gene, V gene, CDR3 protein.

TRBJ2-1	TRBV11-2	CASSLSGTSGSRNEQFF
TRBJ1-1	TRBV25-1	CASKRGGAETEAFF
TRBJ2-3	TRBV4-2	CASSGRDRGADTQYF
TRBJ1-1	TRBV30	CAWSAGAAEAFF
TRBJ2-1	TRBV6-6	CASSSLAIEQFF
TRBJ2-1	TRBV7-9	CASSLRGGRFEQFF
TRBJ2-6	TRBV5-5	CASSSPPRGANVLTF
TRBJ2-1	TRBV11-2	CASSFLLAGVWNEQFF
TRBJ2-3	TRBV29-1	CSVRRTSTDTQYF
TRBJ2-3	TRBV18	CASSLPGTGGTDTQYF
TRBJ2-7	TRBV11-2	CASSLVPAQGYEQYF
TRBJ1-2	TRBV28	CASSLAQLNYGYTF
TRBJ2-7	TRBV4-3	CASSQVRGSLGEQYF
TRBJ1-4	TRBV28	CASSSGGPSNEKLFF
TRBJ1-5	TRBV5-6	CASSSRGQGRQPQHF
TRBJ2-7	TRBV10-3	CAISELGTSGSSPYEQYF
TRBJ2-1	TRBV5-1	CASSLGTTTNEQFF